The clone carrying this TCR beta chain was found many times. In TCRdb, the RT-PCR reads were re-called with MiXCR into one record per CDR3 protein. The data hold 180,000 or so distinct CDR3 sequences, with more than 10% observed a single time. The ends lost 3 bases at V and 1 base at J; junction bases unmatched: 14. CDR1 and CDR2 from the germline V gene are SGHRS and YFSETQ. This CDR3 spans 18 amino acids. The sample originates from a study of response to subunit inactivated influenza vaccine. This same sample was also taken into another study, of T cells expressing NK-cell markers. That investigation notes: Synthesis of TCR beta cDNA relied on 5'RACE template switching carrying UMIs.

The source of this sequence is a man between 45 and 60 years old who received an inactivated influenza vaccine. The material sequenced was CD8+ T cells sorted from PBMCs, taken about 11 days after vaccination. V gene TRBV5-1 combines with J gene TRBJ2-3, with 7 bases identical to TRBD2. Written as DNA, the CDR3 is TGCGCCAGCAGCTGGCCCTCTCCTGAGCGGGGTCGCACAGATACGCAGTATTTT. Translated, it gives CASSWPSPERGRTDTQYF. The full variable domain, rest sourced from reference TRBV5-1 and TRBJ2-3, is KAGVTQTPRYLIKTRGQQVTLSCSPISGHRSVSWYQQTPGQGLQFLFEYFSETQRNKGNFPGRFSGRQFSNSRSEMNVSTLELGDSALYLCASSWPSPERGRTDTQYFGPGTRLTVL.